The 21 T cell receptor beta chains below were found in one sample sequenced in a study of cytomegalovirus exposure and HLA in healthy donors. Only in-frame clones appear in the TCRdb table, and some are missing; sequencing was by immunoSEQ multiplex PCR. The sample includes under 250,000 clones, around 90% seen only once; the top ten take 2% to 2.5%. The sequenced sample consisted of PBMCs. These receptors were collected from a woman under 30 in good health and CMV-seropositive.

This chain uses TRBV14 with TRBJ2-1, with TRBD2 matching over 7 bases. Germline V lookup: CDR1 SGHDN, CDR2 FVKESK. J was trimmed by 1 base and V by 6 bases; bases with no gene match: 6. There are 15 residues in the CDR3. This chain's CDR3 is CASSYSGSSYNEQFF. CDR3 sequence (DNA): TGTGCCAGCAGTTATAGCGGGTCTTCCTACAATGAGCAGTTCTTC.

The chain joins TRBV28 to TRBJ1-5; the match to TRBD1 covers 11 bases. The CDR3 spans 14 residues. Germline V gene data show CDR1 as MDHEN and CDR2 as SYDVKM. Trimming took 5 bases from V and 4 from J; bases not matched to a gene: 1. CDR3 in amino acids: CASSRDRGNQPQHF. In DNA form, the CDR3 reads TGTGCCAGCAGTCGGGACAGGGGGAATCAGCCCCAGCATTTT.

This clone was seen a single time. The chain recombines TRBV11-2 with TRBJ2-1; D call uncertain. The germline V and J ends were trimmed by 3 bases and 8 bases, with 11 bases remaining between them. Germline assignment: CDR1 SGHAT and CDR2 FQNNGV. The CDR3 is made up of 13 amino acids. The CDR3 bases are TGTGCCAGCAGCTTCGTATGGTCGGATGAGCAGTTCTTC. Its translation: CASSFVWSDEQFF.

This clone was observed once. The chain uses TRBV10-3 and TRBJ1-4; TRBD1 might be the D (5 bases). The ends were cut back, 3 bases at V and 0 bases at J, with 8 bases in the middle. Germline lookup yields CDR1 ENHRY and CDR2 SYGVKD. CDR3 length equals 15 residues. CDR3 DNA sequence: TGTGCCATCAGTGATGGGGCCACAACTAATGAAAAACTGTTTTTT. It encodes CAISDGATTNEKLFF.

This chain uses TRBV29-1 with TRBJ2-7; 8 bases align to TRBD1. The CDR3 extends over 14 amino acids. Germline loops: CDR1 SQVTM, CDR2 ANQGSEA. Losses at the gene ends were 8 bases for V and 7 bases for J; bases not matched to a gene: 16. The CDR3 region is CSTRETGVGNEQYF. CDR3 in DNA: TGCAGCACCCGAGAGACAGGGGTAGGGAATGAGCAGTACTTC.

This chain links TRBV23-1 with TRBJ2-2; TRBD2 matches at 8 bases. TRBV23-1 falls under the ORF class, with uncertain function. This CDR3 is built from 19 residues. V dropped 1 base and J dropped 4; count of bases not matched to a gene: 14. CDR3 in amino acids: CASSQWGSGALIGTGELFF. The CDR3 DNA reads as TGCGCCAGCAGTCAATGGGGTAGCGGGGCCCTAATTGGCACCGGGGAGCTGTTTTTT.

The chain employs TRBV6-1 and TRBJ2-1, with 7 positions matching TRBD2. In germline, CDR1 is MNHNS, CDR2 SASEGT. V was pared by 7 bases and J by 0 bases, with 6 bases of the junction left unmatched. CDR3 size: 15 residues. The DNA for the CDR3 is TGTGCCAGCACGGGGGAGGGTCGCTCCTACAATGAGCAGTTCTTC. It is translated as CASTGEGRSYNEQFF.

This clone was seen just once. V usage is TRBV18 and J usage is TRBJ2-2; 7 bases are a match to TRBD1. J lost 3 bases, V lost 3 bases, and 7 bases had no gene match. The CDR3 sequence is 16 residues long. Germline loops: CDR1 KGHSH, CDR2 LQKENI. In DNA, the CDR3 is TGTGCCAGCTCACCCTCGACAGGGCGGGACACCGGGGAGCTGTTTTTT. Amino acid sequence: CASSPSTGRDTGELFF.

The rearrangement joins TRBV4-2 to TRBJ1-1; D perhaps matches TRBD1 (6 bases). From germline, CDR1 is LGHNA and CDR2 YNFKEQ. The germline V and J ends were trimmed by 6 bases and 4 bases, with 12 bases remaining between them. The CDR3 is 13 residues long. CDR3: CASSHREATEAFF. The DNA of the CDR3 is TGTGCCAGCAGTCACAGGGAAGCCACTGAAGCTTTCTTT.

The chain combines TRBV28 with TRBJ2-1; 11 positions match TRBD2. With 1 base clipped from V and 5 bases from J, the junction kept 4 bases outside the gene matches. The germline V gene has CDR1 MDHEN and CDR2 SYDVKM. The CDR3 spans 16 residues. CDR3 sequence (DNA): TGTGCCAGCAGTTTATCGGGACTAGCGGACGACAATGAGCAGTTCTTC. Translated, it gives CASSLSGLADDNEQFF.

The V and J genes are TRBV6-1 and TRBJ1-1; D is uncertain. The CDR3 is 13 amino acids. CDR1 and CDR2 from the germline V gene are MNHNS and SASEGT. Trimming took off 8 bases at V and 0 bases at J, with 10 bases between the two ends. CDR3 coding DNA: TGTGCCAGCCGGAGGGTAATGAACACTGAAGCTTTCTTT. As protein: CASRRVMNTEAFF.

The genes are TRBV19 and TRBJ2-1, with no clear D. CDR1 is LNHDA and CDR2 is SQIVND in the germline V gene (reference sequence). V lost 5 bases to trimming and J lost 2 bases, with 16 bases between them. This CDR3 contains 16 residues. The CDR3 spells CASSFGPITTYNEQFF. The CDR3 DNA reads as TGTGCCAGTAGTTTCGGCCCTATAACTACCTACAATGAGCAGTTCTTC.

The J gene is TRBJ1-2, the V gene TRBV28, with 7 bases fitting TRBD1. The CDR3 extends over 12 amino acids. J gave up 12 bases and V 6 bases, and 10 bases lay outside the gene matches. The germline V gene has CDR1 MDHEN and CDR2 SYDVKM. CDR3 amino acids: CASRTPGQKDTF. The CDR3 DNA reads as TGTGCCAGCAGAACCCCGGGACAGAAAGACACCTTC.

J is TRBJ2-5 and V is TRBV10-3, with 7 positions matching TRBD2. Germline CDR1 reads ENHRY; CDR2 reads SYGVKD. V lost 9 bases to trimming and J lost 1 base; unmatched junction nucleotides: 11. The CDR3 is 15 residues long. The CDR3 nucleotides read TGTGCCATACAGACAGACCTAGCGGTCCAAGAGACCCAGTACTTC. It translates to CAIQTDLAVQETQYF.

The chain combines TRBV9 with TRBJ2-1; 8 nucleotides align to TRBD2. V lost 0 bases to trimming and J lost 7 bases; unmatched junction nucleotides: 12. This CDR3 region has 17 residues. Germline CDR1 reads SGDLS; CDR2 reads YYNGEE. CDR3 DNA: TGTGCCAGCAGCGTAGCGGCCTCCAGCGGGGGACCGAATGAGCAGTTCTTC. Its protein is CASSVAASSGGPNEQFF.

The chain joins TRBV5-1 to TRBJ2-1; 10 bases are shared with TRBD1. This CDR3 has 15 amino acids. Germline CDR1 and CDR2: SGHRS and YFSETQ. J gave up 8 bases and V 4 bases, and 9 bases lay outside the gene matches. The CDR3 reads CASSPTGQGEYEQFF. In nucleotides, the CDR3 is TGCGCCAGCAGCCCGACAGGACAGGGGGAGTATGAGCAGTTCTTC.

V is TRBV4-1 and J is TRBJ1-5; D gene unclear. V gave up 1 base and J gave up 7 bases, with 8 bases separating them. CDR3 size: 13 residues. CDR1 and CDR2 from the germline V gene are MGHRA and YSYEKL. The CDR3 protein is CASSQAFSQPQHF. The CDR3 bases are TGCGCCAGCAGCCAAGCCTTTTCGCAGCCCCAGCATTTT.

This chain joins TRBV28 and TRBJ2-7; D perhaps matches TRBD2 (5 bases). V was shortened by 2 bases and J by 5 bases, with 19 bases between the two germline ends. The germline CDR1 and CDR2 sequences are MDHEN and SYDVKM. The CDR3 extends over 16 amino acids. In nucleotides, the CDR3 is TGTGCCAGCAGTTTAGGTTTTCGGACTCGGGCCCACGAGCAGTACTTC. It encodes CASSLGFRTRAHEQYF.

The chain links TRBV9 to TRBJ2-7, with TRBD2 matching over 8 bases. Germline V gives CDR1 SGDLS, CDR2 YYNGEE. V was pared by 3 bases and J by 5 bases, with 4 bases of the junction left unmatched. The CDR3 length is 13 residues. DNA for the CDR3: TGTGCCAGCAGCGGGACTAGCCTGGACGAGCAGTACTTC. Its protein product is CASSGTSLDEQYF.

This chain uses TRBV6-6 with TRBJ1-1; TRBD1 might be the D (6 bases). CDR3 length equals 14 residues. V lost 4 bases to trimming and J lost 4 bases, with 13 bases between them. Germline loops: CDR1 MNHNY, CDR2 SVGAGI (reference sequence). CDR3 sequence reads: CASSSPEGVTEAFF. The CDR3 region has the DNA TGTGCCAGCAGTTCCCCCGAGGGGGTCACTGAAGCTTTCTTT.

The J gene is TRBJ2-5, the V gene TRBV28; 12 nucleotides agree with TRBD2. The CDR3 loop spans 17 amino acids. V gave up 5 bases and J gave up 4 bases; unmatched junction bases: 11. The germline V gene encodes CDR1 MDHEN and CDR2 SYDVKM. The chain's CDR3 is CASSPYASSGRGETQYF. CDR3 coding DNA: TGTGCCAGCAGTCCGTATGCGTCTAGCGGGAGGGGAGAGACCCAGTACTTC.